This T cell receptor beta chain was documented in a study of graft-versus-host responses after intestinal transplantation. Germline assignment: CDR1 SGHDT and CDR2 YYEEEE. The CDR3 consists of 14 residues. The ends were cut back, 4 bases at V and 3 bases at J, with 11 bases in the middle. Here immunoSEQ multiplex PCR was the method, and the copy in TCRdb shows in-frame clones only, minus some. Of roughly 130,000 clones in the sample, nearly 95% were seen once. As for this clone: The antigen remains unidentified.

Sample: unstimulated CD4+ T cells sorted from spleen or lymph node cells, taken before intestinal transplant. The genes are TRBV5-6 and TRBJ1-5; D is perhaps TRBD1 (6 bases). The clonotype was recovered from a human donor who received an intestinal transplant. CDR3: CASSQNRDNQPQHF. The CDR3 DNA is TGTGCCAGCAGCCAGAACAGGGACAATCAGCCCCAGCATTTT. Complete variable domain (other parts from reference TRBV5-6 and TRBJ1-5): DAGVTQSPTHLIKTRGQQVTLRCSPKSGHDTVSWYQQALGQGPQFIFQYYEEEERQRGNFPDRFSGHQFPNYSSELNVNALLLGDSALYLCASSQNRDNQPQHFGDGTRLSIL.